These T cell receptor beta chains were read from a single sample in a study of cytomegalovirus exposure and HLA in healthy donors. The data were produced by immunoSEQ multiplex PCR, yet TCRdb's version contains in-frame clones alone and is incomplete. The sample holds 80,000 to 100,000 clones; 73% are singletons and the top ten take around 3.5%. The sequencing sample was made of PBMCs. Source of these receptors: a man aged 35 to 55 in good health and CMV-seronegative. CDR3s include the opening cysteine and the closing phenylalanine or tryptophan. D genes are given only for firm matches. Clone size is stated in some rows and not others, as once, few, many or a class when expanded.

- | 13 | TRBJ1-3 | few | TRBV18 | CASATGSGNTIYF | TGTGCCAGCGCGACAGGCTCTGGAAACACCATATATTTT
TRBD2 | 17 | TRBJ2-1 | - | TRBV18 | CASSPVLAGGSYNEQFF | TGTGCCAGCTCCCCGGTCCTAGCGGGGGGCTCCTACAATGAGCAGTTCTTC
- | 14 | TRBJ1-4 | - | TRBV18 | CASSPAGIGEKLFF | TGTGCCAGCTCACCCGCAGGGATCGGCGAAAAACTGTTTTTT
TRBD1 | 14 | TRBJ2-3 | - | TRBV5-1 | CASSHDRGSRTQYF | TGCGCCAGCAGCCATGACAGGGGGAGTAGGACGCAGTATTTT
- | 16 | TRBJ1-2 | - | TRBV2 | CASSAPGQGSNYGYTF | TGTGCCAGCAGTGCGCCGGGCCAGGGGAGTAACTATGGCTACACCTTC
TRBD2 | 16 | TRBJ2-1 | many | TRBV6-5 | CASSSRPSGGDNEQFF | TGTGCCAGCAGTTCCCGGCCTAGCGGGGGGGACAATGAGCAGTTCTTC
TRBD1 | 13 | TRBJ2-7 | - | TRBV2 | CASEFAGGNEQYF | TGTGCCAGCGAATTCGCAGGGGGCAACGAGCAGTACTTC
- | 15 | TRBJ2-3 | - | TRBV10-3 | CAIAYSGGPTDTQYF | TGTGCCATCGCTTACTCCGGGGGGCCCACAGATACGCAGTATTTT
- | 15 | TRBJ2-7 | - | TRBV7-9 | CASSIILGGSYEQYF | TGTGCCAGCAGCATCATTTTGGGGGGTTCCTACGAGCAGTACTTC
- | 13 | TRBJ2-5 | - | TRBV9 | CASSVSGQETQYF | TGTGCCAGCAGCGTATCCGGGCAAGAGACCCAGTACTTC
- | 14 | TRBJ1-2 | - | TRBV5-6 | CASSLRGSDYGYTF | TGTGCCAGCAGCTTGAGGGGTTCTGACTATGGCTACACCTTC
TRBD1 | 17 | TRBJ2-2 | - | TRBV6-7 | CASSYYTRDSNTGELFF | TGTGCCAGCAGTTACTATACCCGGGACAGCAACACCGGGGAGCTGTTTTTT
- | 12 | TRBJ1-4 | - | TRBV7-8 | CASSGANEKLFF | TGTGCCAGCAGCGGGGCGAATGAAAAACTGTTTTTT
- | 20 | TRBJ2-5 | - | TRBV4-1 | CASSRSRGRLALVPKETQYF | TGCGCCAGCAGCCGGTCCAGGGGAAGGCTAGCCCTCGTACCTAAAGAGACCCAGTACTTC
- | 14 | TRBJ1-5 | - | TRBV18 | CASSPPGGYQPQHF | TGTGCCAGCTCACCACCGGGGGGATATCAGCCCCAGCATTTT
TRBD1 | 15 | TRBJ2-7 | - | TRBV6-6 | CASSPRQGAAYEQYF | TGTGCCAGCAGCCCAAGACAGGGGGCGGCCTACGAGCAGTACTTC
- | 16 | TRBJ1-2 | - | TRBV7-2 | CASSPGLNPTNYGYTF | TGTGCCAGCAGCCCTGGCCTCAACCCCACCAACTATGGCTACACCTTC
- | 15 | TRBJ2-7 | many | TRBV5-1 | CASSLDGSPYYEQYF | TGCGCCAGCAGCTTGGACGGGTCACCATACTACGAGCAGTACTTC